The source of this T cell receptor (beta chain) is a study of T cells in localized non-small cell lung cancer. Findings of the study overall: Uninvolved nearby lung showed the greatest T cell clonality, exceeding that found in tumor. Appearance in adjacent lung was seen for a median around 60 of the top 100 tumor clones. Sequencing was limited to one tumor region, leaving the possibility of heterogeneity open. Higher blood T cell density went with longer overall survival.

Germline CDR1 is LNHDA and CDR2 is SQIVND (reference sequence). The CDR3 has 15 residues. Losses at the gene ends were 3 bases for V and 2 bases for J; bases not matched to a gene: 1. This clone is labeled as hyperexpanded (1% or more). Its antigen is not known. Sequencing used immunoSEQ multiplex PCR; TCRdb keeps in-frame clones, though not all of them. The sample contains under 2,000 clones, roughly 25% of which appear only once. The TCR comes from a male donor aged 60 or over with stage II lung adenocarcinoma. The sample consisted of normal lung tissue next to the tumor, taken before any cancer treatment. The J gene is TRBJ2-1, the V gene TRBV19; 10 bases match TRBD2. CDR3 coding DNA: TGTGCCAGTAGTATTACTAGCGGGGCCTACAATGAGCAGTTCTTC. Encoded protein: CASSITSGAYNEQFF.